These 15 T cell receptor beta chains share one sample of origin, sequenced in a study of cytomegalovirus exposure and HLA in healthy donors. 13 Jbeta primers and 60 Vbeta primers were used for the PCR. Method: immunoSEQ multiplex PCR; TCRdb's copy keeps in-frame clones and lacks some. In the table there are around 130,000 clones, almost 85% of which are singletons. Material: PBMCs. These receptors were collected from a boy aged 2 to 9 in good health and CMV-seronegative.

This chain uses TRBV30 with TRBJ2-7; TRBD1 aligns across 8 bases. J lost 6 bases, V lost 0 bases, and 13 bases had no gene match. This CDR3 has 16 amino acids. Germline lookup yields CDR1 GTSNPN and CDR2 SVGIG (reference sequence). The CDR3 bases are TGTGCCTGGAGTGTACGGGACAGGTCCCTTTCTGGCGAGCAGTACGTC. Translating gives CAWSVRDRSLSGEQYV.

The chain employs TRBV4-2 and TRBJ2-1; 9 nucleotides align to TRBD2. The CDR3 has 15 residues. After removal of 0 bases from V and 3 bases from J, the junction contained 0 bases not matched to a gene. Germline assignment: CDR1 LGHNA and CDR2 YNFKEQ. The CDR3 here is CASSQERGGYNEQFF. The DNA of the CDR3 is TGTGCCAGCAGCCAAGAGCGGGGGGGCTACAATGAGCAGTTCTTC.

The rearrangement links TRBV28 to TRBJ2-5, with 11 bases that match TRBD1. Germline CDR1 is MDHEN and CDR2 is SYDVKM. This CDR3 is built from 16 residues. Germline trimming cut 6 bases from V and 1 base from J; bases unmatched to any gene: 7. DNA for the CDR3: TGTGCCAGCAGCAACTGGGGACAGGGGGGCCAAGAGACCCAGTACTTC. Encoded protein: CASSNWGQGGQETQYF.

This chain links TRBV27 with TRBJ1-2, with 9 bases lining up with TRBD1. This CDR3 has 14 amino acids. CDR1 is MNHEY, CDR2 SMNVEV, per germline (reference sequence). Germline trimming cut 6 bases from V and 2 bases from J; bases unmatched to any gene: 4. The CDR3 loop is CASSGQGNNYGYTF. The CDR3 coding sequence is TGTGCCAGCAGCGGACAGGGGAACAACTATGGCTACACCTTC.

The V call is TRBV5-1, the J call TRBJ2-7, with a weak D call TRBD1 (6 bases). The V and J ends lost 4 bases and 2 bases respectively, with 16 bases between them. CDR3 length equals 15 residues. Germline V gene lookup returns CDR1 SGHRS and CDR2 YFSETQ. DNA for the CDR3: TGCGCCAGCAGCACCTACAGGGAGATGACCTACGAGCAGTACTTC. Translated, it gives CASSTYREMTYEQYF.

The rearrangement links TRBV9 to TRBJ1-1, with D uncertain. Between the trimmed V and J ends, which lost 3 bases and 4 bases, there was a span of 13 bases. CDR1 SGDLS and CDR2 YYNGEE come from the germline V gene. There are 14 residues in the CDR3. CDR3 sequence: CASSASPEATEAFF. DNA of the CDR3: TGTGCCAGCAGCGCCAGCCCTGAGGCCACTGAAGCTTTCTTT.

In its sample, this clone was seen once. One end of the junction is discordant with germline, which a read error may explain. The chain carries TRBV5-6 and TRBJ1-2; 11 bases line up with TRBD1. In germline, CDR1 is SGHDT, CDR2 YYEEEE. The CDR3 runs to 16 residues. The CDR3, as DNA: TGTGCCAGCAGCTCCGGACAGGGGGCCCCTCGCTATGGCTGCACCTTC. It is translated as CASSSGQGAPRYGCTF.

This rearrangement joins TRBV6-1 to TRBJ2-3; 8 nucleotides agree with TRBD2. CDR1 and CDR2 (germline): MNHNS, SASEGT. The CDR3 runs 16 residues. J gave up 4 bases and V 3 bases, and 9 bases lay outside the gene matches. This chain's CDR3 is CASSDVPGRAADTQYF. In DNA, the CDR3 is TGTGCCAGCAGTGATGTTCCCGGGAGGGCCGCAGATACGCAGTATTTT.

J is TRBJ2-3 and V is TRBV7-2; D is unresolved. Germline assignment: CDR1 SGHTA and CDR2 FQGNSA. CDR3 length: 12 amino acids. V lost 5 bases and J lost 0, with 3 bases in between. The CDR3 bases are TGTGCCAGCAGCCGTAGCACAGATACGCAGTATTTT. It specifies CASSRSTDTQYF.

Here the CDR3 DNA reads TGTGCCAGTTCTCTGACGCCACAGGGATATGAGCAGTTCTTC. This codes for CASSLTPQGYEQFF. V is TRBV19 and J is TRBJ2-1, with D possibly being TRBD1 (6 bases). The germline V gene encodes CDR1 LNHDA and CDR2 SQIVND (reference sequence). This CDR3 has 14 amino acids. With 8 bases removed from V and 8 bases from J, the gap between germline ends came to 19 bases.

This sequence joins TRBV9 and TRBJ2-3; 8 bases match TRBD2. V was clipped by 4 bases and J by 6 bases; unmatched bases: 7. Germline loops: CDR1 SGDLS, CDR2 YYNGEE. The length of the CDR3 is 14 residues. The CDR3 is CASSRGTSGDTQYF. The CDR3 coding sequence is TGTGCCAGCAGCCGCGGGACTAGTGGGGATACGCAGTATTTT.

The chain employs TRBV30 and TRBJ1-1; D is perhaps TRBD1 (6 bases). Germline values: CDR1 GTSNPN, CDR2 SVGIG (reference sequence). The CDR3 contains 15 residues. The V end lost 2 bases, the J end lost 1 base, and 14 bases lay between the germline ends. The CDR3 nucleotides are TGTGCCTGGAGTCCACTGGGGGCGAGGAACACTGAAGCTTTCTTT. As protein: CAWSPLGARNTEAFF.

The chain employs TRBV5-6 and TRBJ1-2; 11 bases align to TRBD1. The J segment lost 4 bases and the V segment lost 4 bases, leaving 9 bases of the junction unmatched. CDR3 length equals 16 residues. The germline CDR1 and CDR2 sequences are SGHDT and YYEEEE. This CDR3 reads CASSPRTGGTSYGYTF. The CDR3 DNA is TGTGCCAGCAGCCCCCGGACAGGGGGCACCTCCTATGGCTACACCTTC.

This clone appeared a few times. CDR3 amino acids: CASSIGQGNNQPQHF. In DNA, the CDR3 is TGTGCCAGTAGTATAGGGCAGGGGAACAATCAGCCCCAGCATTTT. The V call is TRBV19, the J call TRBJ1-5; maybe TRBD1 (6 bases). This CDR3 has 15 residues. The germline V gene encodes CDR1 LNHDA and CDR2 SQIVND (reference sequence). Trimming took 1 base from V and 3 from J, leaving 10 bases between them.

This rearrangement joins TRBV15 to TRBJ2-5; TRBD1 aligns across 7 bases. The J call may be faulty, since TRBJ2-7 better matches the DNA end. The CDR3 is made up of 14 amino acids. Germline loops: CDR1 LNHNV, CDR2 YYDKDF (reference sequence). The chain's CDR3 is CATSSADRVNEQYF. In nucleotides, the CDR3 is TGTGCCACCAGCAGCGCAGACAGGGTGAACGAGCAGTACTTC.